A single sample gave rise to the 30 T cell receptor beta chains below, sequenced in a study of yellow fever vaccine responses in identical twins. TCRdb re-analysed the RT-PCR reads in MiXCR, keeping a single row per CDR3 protein. The sample includes 4,800 or so distinct CDR3 sequences, about two thirds seen only once; the top ten take roughly 1.5%. Specimen: T cells from blood (PBMCs), unsorted or a sorted subset (not recorded which), collected before or after yellow fever vaccination (not recorded which). The origin of the receptors is a woman under 30 who received the yellow fever vaccine.

The chain uses TRBV25-1 and TRBJ2-7; 10 bases are a match to TRBD1. Trimming removed 5 bases from V and 4 bases from J; junction bases left unmatched: 5. This CDR3 region has 14 residues. The germline V gene encodes CDR1 MGHDK and CDR2 SYGVNS. For the CDR3, the DNA is TGTGCCAGCAGTTCTCCGGGACAGGGGTACGAGCAGTACTTC. Protein: CASSSPGQGYEQYF.

This rearrangement joins TRBV6-4 to TRBJ1-1; no definite D call. This CDR3 has 13 residues. Trimming stripped 5 bases from V and 2 bases from J, with 9 bases between. CDR1 is MRHNA, CDR2 SNTAGT, per germline. In DNA, the CDR3 is TGTGCCAGCAGTCTAACTGATAACACTGAAGCTTTCTTT. Its protein product is CASSLTDNTEAFF.

The chain combines TRBV6-1 with TRBJ2-7, with D perhaps TRBD1 (6 bases). The germline CDR1 and CDR2 sequences are MNHNS and SASEGT. Trimming took off 6 bases at V and 4 bases at J, with 16 bases between the two ends. This CDR3 comprises 14 residues. In DNA, the CDR3 is TGTGCCAGCAGACGCGACAGGACAAAATACGAGCAGTACTTC. Residues: CASRRDRTKYEQYF.

The CDR3 loop is CSARDIDRPYEQYF. CDR3 in DNA: TGCAGTGCTAGAGATATCGACAGGCCCTACGAGCAGTACTTC. V is TRBV20-1 and J is TRBJ2-7, with a tentative D call TRBD1 (6 bases). V shed 0 bases and J shed 2 bases, with 11 bases lying between them. There are 14 residues in the CDR3. From germline, CDR1 is DFQATT and CDR2 SNEGSKA (reference sequence).

The CDR3 reads CASSSTTGVGIQYF. CDR3 sequence (DNA): TGTGCCAGCAGCTCCACGACAGGGGTCGGCATTCAGTACTTC. V is TRBV11-3 and J is TRBJ2-4, with TRBD1 identical over 8 bases. Germline CDR1 is SGHNT and CDR2 is YENEEA. The J segment lost 9 bases and the V segment lost 4 bases, leaving 8 bases of the junction unmatched. The CDR3 consists of 14 residues.

The V gene is TRBV19, the J gene TRBJ2-7; D may be TRBD2 (5 bases). The CDR3 totals 14 residues. Germline V lookup: CDR1 LNHDA, CDR2 SQIVND (reference sequence). Trimming took off 3 bases at V and 3 bases at J, with 12 bases between the two ends. In nucleotides, the CDR3 is TGTGCCAGTAGTATTGACGGAGGCTTCTACGAGCAGTACTTC. It translates to CASSIDGGFYEQYF.

CDR3 sequence: CSARAEAYEQYF. Written as DNA, the CDR3 is TGCAGTGCTAGAGCGGAGGCCTACGAGCAGTACTTC. The chain is built from TRBV20-1 and TRBJ2-7; D is possibly TRBD2 (5 bases). Germline V CDR1 and CDR2: DFQATT, SNEGSKA (reference sequence). Trimming stripped 1 base from V and 2 bases from J, with 6 bases between. There are 12 residues in the CDR3.

This clonotype was picked up one time. The V call is TRBV4-1, the J call TRBJ2-7; no firm D call. CDR1 and CDR2 (germline): MGHRA, YSYEKL. The CDR3 is made up of 13 amino acids. The V and J ends lost 0 bases and 4 bases respectively, with 7 bases between them. Here the CDR3 reads CASSQEELYEQYF. CDR3 sequence (DNA): TGCGCCAGCAGCCAAGAAGAGCTTTACGAGCAGTACTTC.

This chain links TRBV2 with TRBJ2-5; D remains ambiguous. The V and J ends lost 0 bases and 7 bases respectively, with 9 bases between them. The CDR3 consists of 13 residues. The V gene's germline CDR1 is SNHLY and CDR2 FYNNEI. CDR3 sequence: CASSEAPPGTQYF. The CDR3, as DNA: TGTGCCAGCAGTGAAGCGCCGCCGGGGACCCAGTACTTC.

The V gene is TRBV18, the J gene TRBJ2-5; D is unresolved. This CDR3 has 14 amino acids. Germline CDR1 KGHSH, CDR2 LQKENI. V was trimmed by 6 bases and J by 3 bases, leaving 14 bases between them. The CDR3 protein is CASSPPVRKETQYF. CDR3 nucleotide sequence: TGTGCCAGCTCCCCGCCGGTTAGGAAAGAGACCCAGTACTTC.

This sequence joins TRBV4-3 and TRBJ2-7; 7 nucleotides line up with TRBD2. With 1 base clipped from V and 6 bases from J, the junction kept 3 bases outside the gene matches. The CDR3 has 13 amino acids. Per germline, CDR1 LGHNA and CDR2 YSLEER. The CDR3 bases are TGCGCCAGCAGCCAAGTTGCGGGGGTCGAGCAGTACTTC. It translates to CASSQVAGVEQYF.

The V call is TRBV3-1, the J call TRBJ2-7, with unresolved D. Germline-derived CDR1 and CDR2 are LGHDT and YNNKEL (reference sequence). Between the trimmed V and J ends, which lost 3 bases and 6 bases, there was a span of 6 bases. There are 11 residues in the CDR3. CDR3 nucleotides: TGTGCCAGCAGCCACGGGCGCGAGCAGTACTTC. Its protein is CASSHGREQYF.

This clonotype was seen more than once but under ten times. This rearrangement joins TRBV11-1 to TRBJ1-1; possibly TRBD1 for D (5 bases). This CDR3 is built from 15 residues. Trimming cost V 1 base and J 0 bases, with 9 bases left between them. The germline gives CDR1 SGHAT, CDR2 FQDESV (reference sequence). In nucleotides, the CDR3 is TGTGCCAGCAGCTTAGGTTTAGGGGTGAACACTGAAGCTTTCTTT. Amino acids: CASSLGLGVNTEAFF.

In its sample, this clonotype was seen a few times. The chain combines TRBV4-1 with TRBJ1-5; D unresolved. Trimming left V 0 bases short and J 3 bases short, with 6 bases between. Germline V gives CDR1 MGHRA, CDR2 YSYEKL. The length of the CDR3 is 14 residues. This CDR3 is CASSQDEFNQPQHF. The CDR3 coding sequence is TGCGCCAGCAGCCAAGATGAGTTCAATCAGCCCCAGCATTTT.

V is TRBV6-1 and J is TRBJ1-2; D ambiguous. Trimming pared 7 bases from V and 3 bases from J, leaving 18 bases between. Germline V gene lookup returns CDR1 MNHNS and CDR2 SASEGT. This CDR3 region has 15 residues. The CDR3 coding sequence is TGTGCCAGCACCCGAGAGGGTATCCCGGACTATGGCTACACCTTC. Translating it yields CASTREGIPDYGYTF.

The genes are TRBV20-1 and TRBJ2-6; no definite D call. Germline CDR1 reads DFQATT; CDR2 reads SNEGSKA (reference sequence). The CDR3 runs 15 residues. Trimming removed 2 bases at V and 1 base at J, with 9 bases between. This CDR3 is CSARSGSSGANVLTF. DNA of the CDR3: TGCAGTGCTAGATCGGGTTCGTCTGGGGCCAACGTCCTGACTTTC.

This clonotype was counted between two and nine times. The V gene is TRBV29-1, the J gene TRBJ2-7; no clear D. CDR1 and CDR2 (germline): SQVTM, ANQGSEA. V was clipped by 3 bases and J by 5 bases, with 14 bases between them. The CDR3 spans 13 residues. CDR3 sequence reads: CSVDVSGGHEQYF. The CDR3 bases are TGCAGCGTTGACGTGTCAGGCGGCCACGAGCAGTACTTC.

The chain has TRBV29-1 and TRBJ2-6; D is undetermined. The CDR3 sequence is 11 residues long. Trimming cost V 5 bases and J 1 base, with 0 bases left between them. CDR1 SQVTM and CDR2 ANQGSEA come from the germline V gene. CDR3 residues: CSVSGANVLTF. The DNA of the CDR3 is TGCAGCGTTTCTGGGGCCAACGTCCTGACTTTC. Looking up the rest from reference TRBV29-1 and TRBJ2-6 gives the full variable domain: SAVISQKPSRDICQRGTSLTIQCQVDSQVTMMFWYRQQPGQSLTLIATANQGSEATYESGFVIDKFPISRPNLTFSTLTVSNMSPEDSSIYLCSVSGANVLTFGAGSRLTVL.

V gene TRBV29-1 combines with J gene TRBJ2-1; unclear D gene. In germline, CDR1 is SQVTM, CDR2 ANQGSEA. The CDR3 spans 11 residues. V was pared by 3 bases and J by 6 bases, with 6 bases between. CDR3 nucleotide sequence: TGCAGCGTTGACAGGTCCAATGAGCAGTTCTTC. Protein sequence: CSVDRSNEQFF.

The chain joins TRBV28 to TRBJ1-5; D is unresolved. Germline CDR1 is MDHEN and CDR2 is SYDVKM. The CDR3 has 12 residues. The V end lost 5 bases, the J end lost 10 bases, and 12 bases lay between the germline ends. The CDR3, as DNA: TGTGCCAGCAGTCCGAGGGATGGACCCCAGCATTTT. Protein: CASSPRDGPQHF.

V is TRBV29-1 and J is TRBJ2-1, with D maybe TRBD2 (5 bases). The CDR3 runs 14 residues. Germline CDR1 is SQVTM and CDR2 is ANQGSEA. V was trimmed by 4 bases and J by 0 bases, leaving 10 bases between them. DNA of the CDR3: TGCAGCGTTGGAGGCCGGGACTCCTACAATGAGCAGTTCTTC. Its protein is CSVGGRDSYNEQFF.

This chain joins TRBV2 and TRBJ2-5, with no clear D. V lost 4 bases to trimming and J lost 0 bases, with 9 bases between them. This CDR3 contains 14 residues. From germline, CDR1 is SNHLY and CDR2 FYNNEI. This CDR3 is CASSVGVYQETQYF. CDR3 sequence (DNA): TGTGCCAGCAGTGTGGGCGTGTACCAAGAGACCCAGTACTTC.

The chain couples TRBV6-1 to TRBJ2-1; 9 bases line up with TRBD2. The germline CDR1 and CDR2 sequences are MNHNS and SASEGT. V dropped 3 bases and J dropped 6; count of bases not matched to a gene: 3. This CDR3 is 14 amino acids long. The CDR3 DNA follows: TGTGCCAGCAGTGACGCGGGGGGGGGCAATGAGCAGTTCTTC. The encoded protein is CASSDAGGGNEQFF.

The chain has TRBV6-1 and TRBJ1-2, with 9 bases lining up with TRBD1. The germline CDR1 and CDR2 sequences are MNHNS and SASEGT. The CDR3 is made up of 14 amino acids. V lost 6 bases to trimming and J lost 2 bases; unmatched junction nucleotides: 4. The CDR3 DNA is TGTGCCAGCAGACAGGGGGCGACGAACTATGGCTACACCTTC. Translated: CASRQGATNYGYTF.

The V call is TRBV12-3 or TRBV12-4, the J call TRBJ1-2; D remains ambiguous. The CDR3 loop spans 15 amino acids. Trimming took off 5 bases at V and 7 bases at J, with 20 bases between the two ends. CDR3 DNA: TGTGCCAGCAGTGCCGGTCGGCAGGTCGCGGCTGGCTACACCTTC. Amino acids: CASSAGRQVAAGYTF.

This chain connects TRBV29-1 to TRBJ2-1; D is ambiguous. Per the germline V gene, CDR1 is SQVTM and CDR2 is ANQGSEA. There are 12 residues in the CDR3. Between the trimmed V and J ends, which lost 6 bases and 10 bases, there was a span of 16 bases. CDR3 amino acids: CSVGTTEREQFF. The CDR3 DNA reads TGCAGCGTAGGAACAACAGAACGCGAGCAGTTCTTC.

This clonotype was observed a handful of times. The chain links TRBV2 to TRBJ1-5; no definite D call. There are 15 residues in the CDR3. Germline V lookup: CDR1 SNHLY, CDR2 FYNNEI. Trimming removed 5 bases at V and 2 bases at J, with 13 bases between. This CDR3 is CASSPARLGNQPQHF. CDR3 DNA: TGTGCCAGCAGTCCGGCCAGGCTAGGCAATCAGCCCCAGCATTTT.

This rearrangement joins TRBV6-1 to TRBJ2-7; D gene unclear. Trimming stripped 6 bases from V and 6 bases from J, with 21 bases between. Germline CDR1 is MNHNS and CDR2 is SASEGT. CDR3 length: 15 amino acids. The CDR3: CASRGDRSRSGEQYF. CDR3 nucleotides: TGTGCCAGCAGGGGCGACCGCTCTAGGTCGGGCGAGCAGTACTTC.

J is TRBJ2-1 and V is TRBV19; 9 bases match TRBD1. V lost 6 bases and J lost 9; bases outside the gene matches: 18. The germline gives CDR1 LNHDA, CDR2 SQIVND (reference sequence). The CDR3 is 17 amino acids. The CDR3 here is CASSPNGGTGLWGEQFF. CDR3 nucleotide sequence: TGTGCCAGTAGCCCTAACGGGGGGACAGGGCTCTGGGGTGAGCAGTTCTTC.

The chain recombines TRBV15 with TRBJ1-3; no firm D call. Germline CDR1 reads LNHNV; CDR2 reads YYDKDF (reference sequence). V was clipped by 5 bases and J by 4 bases, with 12 bases between them. This CDR3 region has 14 residues. DNA for the CDR3: TGTGCCACCAGCCCCCTCGGCGTCGGAAACACCATATATTTT. It is translated as CATSPLGVGNTIYF.